This T cell receptor (beta chain) came from a study of blood T cell repertoires in COVID-19 (dated by TCRdb to the early 2020s). Concerning the study at large: Samples from collaborators originated in the United States, Italy and Spain and spanned both the acute and convalescent phases of COVID-19. The material from the prospective study consisted of cDNA or gDNA derived from T cells, B-cell-depleted T cells, or PBMCs. Subjects who had been exposed to COVID-19, were actively infected with it, or had recovered from it provided the deeply sampled blood TCRbeta repertoires that made up the dataset. The repertoires were released in a freely available public database intended as a resource for research on the immune response to SARS-CoV-2. Samples were obtained from the ongoing ImmuneRACE study (first 160 participants) and from over 1,000 subjects provided by 6 global collaborators. A de-identified subject ID, COVID-19 status, age in years and sex were almost always included in the sample metadata. HLA class I and class II types, where available, came from metadata supplied by the sample provider rather than from assay-based typing.

Comments on this clone: Its antigen remains unidentified. No clone much larger than this one lies a single base away; base qualities are absent.

The immunoSEQ Assay, a bias-controlled multiplex PCR, was used to amplify TCRbeta CDR3 regions from genomic DNA. The authors' analysis ran thus. The number of nucleated cells in each sample was estimated from the amplification of reference gene primers within the assay. To quantify the absolute abundance of each unique TCRbeta CDR3 rearrangement, sequence reads were collapsed and filtered. For each sample, productive Simpson clonality was calculated by taking the square root of Simpson's diversity index across productive rearrangements. TCRdb limited this immuneACCESS table to in-frame rearrangements with V and J called. A share of clones is missing; checked studies link under half to unresolved V genes, and the rest is unexplained. V and J calls and clone size are given by that table; D and trimming were obtained from the DNA. The sample table records fewer than 450,000 clones; less than 95% of these occur just once. The ten largest clones capture about 0.6% of the sample.

V is cut by 2 bases and J by 4 bases, and the space between the germline ends is 10 bases. CDR1 and CDR2 (MGHRA, YSYEKL) derive from the germline V gene. The CDR3, from cysteine to phenylalanine, totals 14 residues. CDR3 DNA only is kept here, 42 bases in frame from base 1. Participants in the prospective study were aged 18 to 89 years, lived in over 20 United States geographic areas, and enrolled through a virtual design. To assign participants to cohorts, the prospective study relied on clinical history that participants themselves reported in a screening survey and a study questionnaire. ImmuneRACE Cohort 3 recovered participants were defined by two consecutive negative NP/OP PCR tests, healthcare professional clearance, or symptom resolution. In the prospective study, mobile phlebotomists collected whole blood, serum and a nasopharyngeal or oropharyngeal swab from each participant. Participants in the prospective study had the option to provide additional blood draws and questionnaires over a roughly 2-month period. Prospective study blood samples were shipped either frozen or at room temperature before DNA extraction.

Overall study outcomes, separate from this receptor: Clinical and demographic metadata were provided uncurated, with the amount varying by source and participant.

The sequence is built from TRBV4-1 and TRBJ2-3; TRBD1 is possibly the D segment (6 matching bases). The clonotype comes from a man aged 18-30 years who had recovered from COVID-19. Sequencing was performed on PBMCs or T cells enriched from blood (not recorded which). The CDR3 loop reads CASSQTNRADTQYF. The nucleotide sequence reads as follows: TGCGCCAGCAGCCAAACGAACAGGGCAGATACGCAGTATTTT.